This TCR beta chain was documented in a study of cytomegalovirus exposure and HLA in healthy donors (dated by TCRdb to the late 2010s). Study-level background: An earlier analysis of under 600 of the donors reported 250 to 350 Gb of sequence data and 117 million unique TCR beta sequences from some 180 million T cells. Approximately 310 gigabases of sequencing data and around 87 million unique TCR sequences were included in an early release covering roughly 600 HLA-typed donors. The genetic ancestry cluster associated with self-reported Caucasian donors included 70% to 85% of the 398 genotyped donors. The study aimed to test whether cataloging public T cell receptors could reveal signatures of past pathogen exposure. The study profiled the T cell repertoires of 550 to 700 subjects by immunosequencing and related them to cytomegalovirus serostatus. Besides the first cohort of roughly 640 subjects, a separate validation cohort made up of some 110 different subjects was used. To predict cytomegalovirus infection status, the study brought together high-throughput TCR immunosequencing, statistical association of individual TCRs with disease status, and machine learning. A later analysis re-examined previously published TCR beta repertoires from more than 600 donors and added high-resolution HLA genotyping to investigate patterns of TCR occurrence. Rather than using new phenotypic data, the later analysis identified candidate immune exposures from TCR beta sequences and from how often those sequences occurred across donors. To decide whether each TCR beta V gene segment behaved as functional or pseudogenic, an earlier analysis of some 600 of the donors relied on high-throughput TCR beta sequencing. Donor age, sex, ethnicity and CMV serostatus were collected together with the repertoire data. A later genetic analysis used genome-wide SNP genotypes for about 60% of the roughly 700 donors, treating that subset as a discovery cohort. All discovery cohort repertoires had been generated on a single sequencing platform. HLA typing covered class I and class II loci at four-digit resolution. Typing coverage varied by locus: about 629-640 donors for A, B, C, DRB1 and DQB1; under 550 for DQA1; about 600 for DPA1; approximately 490 for DPB1. Roughly five DR-DQ haplotypes were handled as single units for association and clustering because linkage in the cohort was strong. Among some 400 genotyped donors of the cohort, an average of roughly 230,000 unique TCR beta nucleotide sequences was sequenced per donor, of which about 19% were non-productive. What the work shows at the level of the full study, not this receptor alone: Broadly in line with IMGT annotations, most TCR beta V segments showed up in productive rearrangements about 90% or about 30% of the time in an earlier analysis of around 600 of the donors. A later genetic analysis associated a missense DCLRE1C variant with V-gene and J-gene trimming of TCR beta chains, and an independent cohort replicated the association. In both the original and validation cohorts, the classifier was reported to diagnose cytomegalovirus status with high specificity and sensitivity. The cohort was sequenced for TCR beta chains only, and without alpha or paired-chain data the features that could be detected were limited. Some IMGT-functional V segments, including TRBV6-2 and TRBV6-3, could not be distinguished by the 87-base-pair reads and were therefore excluded. A further reported finding was that TCR beta sequences accurately predicted the HLA-A and HLA-B alleles for most subjects in the first cohort. The study listed around 160 TCR beta chains as associated with cytomegalovirus. In a later analysis, HLA-associated TCR beta chains showed more clonal expansion and lower generation probabilities than non-associated chains that were equally common. Because counts were too low, around 18 rarely observed V segments, including chromosome 9 orphons, were left out of the earlier analysis of about 620 of the donors. Most TCR sequences were observed very rarely across donors, whereas some public TCRs were present in many individuals. The sequencing pipeline was judged likely to have produced a cluster of highly shared sequence variants as a technical artifact. According to a later analysis, most CMV-associated TCR beta chains appeared to be HLA-restricted, and the HLA associations seemed to be driven largely by CMV exposure. A later analysis associated 15,000 or so TCR beta sequences with specific HLA alleles at a false discovery rate of 0.05. According to a later analysis, parvovirus B19, influenza, CMV and Epstein-Barr virus appeared linked to several top co-occurrence clusters. The presence/absence analyses assumed that sequencing depth was roughly uniform across donors, and that assumption may not be true. A later genetic analysis reported fewer N-insertions in productive TCRs among donors in an Asian-associated ancestry cluster than the roughly 700-donor mean. According to a later analysis, TCR association rates differed among HLA loci, with DRB1 alleles showing the most associated TCRs and HLA-C alleles showing the fewest. CMV serostatus was the only immune exposure information available for the cohort. Correlated functional status among segregating V segments might reflect linkage disequilibrium, but an unknown experimental factor could not be ruled out. It was suggested by the authors that the approach could potentially be generalized to other disease states and immunological phenotypes. HLA typing was unavailable for some donors at each locus, so association tests used only the typed subset. When HLA alleles, especially DR and DQ, strongly co-occurred, attributing TCR associations to individual alleles was difficult. In vitro tests confirmed that a few of the cytomegalovirus-associated TCR beta chains recognize cytomegalovirus antigens.

CDR1 and CDR2 are drawn from the germline V gene (reference sequence): MNHEY, SMNVEV. V is trimmed back by 4 bases and J by 6 bases, and the junction contains 15 bases that no gene match accounts for. Its CDR3 holds 17 amino acids, cysteine through phenylalanine. Solely the CDR3 DNA is kept, with 51 bases framed from the first base. The library was obtained by the immunoSEQ multiplex PCR assay. For the multiplex PCR, a mixture combining 60 forward primers for TCR Vbeta segments and 13 reverse primers for TCR Jbeta segments was used. The CDR3 region of rearranged TCR beta genes was amplified from genomic DNA by a multiplex PCR assay. The amplified TCR beta libraries were sequenced on the Illumina HiSeq System as 87-base-pair reads. Per the source publication's procedure: A later analysis tallied some 79 million unique TCR beta chains across the approximately 670 repertoires, and some 10 million of those chains were shared by two or more donors. A nearest-neighbor algorithm error-corrected the raw reads and collapsed the reads into unique sequences, merging closely related sequences to remove PCR and sequencing errors. CDR3 sequences were aligned to IMGT reference sequences to assign V, D and J gene segments. For a sequence to be retained, at least a six-nucleotide match to both a V gene segment and a J gene segment was required. A rearrangement was called productive if the CDR3 had no stop codons and remained in frame with V and J, and every other rearrangement was called non-productive. Following IMGT convention, CDR3 was defined as the stretch from the second conserved V-encoded cysteine to the conserved J-encoded phenylalanine. The earlier analysis of about 570 of the donors excluded any sequence lacking an unambiguous match to a single V gene segment. In an earlier analysis of several hundred of the donors, a V segment was called functional when productive rearrangements were above 56.7%, and segregating when the standard deviation between donors exceeded 5%. To diagnose cytomegalovirus status from the catalog of TCR beta chain sequences, a statistical classification framework was built. A later analysis assigned V and J genes by comparing TCR nucleotide sequences with IMGT/GENE-DB human TR gene sequences. In a later analysis, CDR3 sequences and most-parsimonious VDJ recombination scenarios were assigned using the TCRdist pipeline. In a later analysis, each TCR beta chain was defined by its CDR3 amino acid sequence together with its V-gene family, and reads without a unique V-gene family were excluded. As a way to deal with suspected cross-contamination and a sequencing artifact, a later analysis dropped 640 or so nucleotide sequences that were highly shared and had low generation probability. In a later analysis, a clonal expansion index was calculated for each public chain from normalized within-repertoire ranks of inferred template counts. Generation probabilities in a later analysis came from a VDJ recombination model fitted to out-of-frame rearrangements, and those results were checked against IGoR. Hypergeometric tests were used in a later analysis to score TCR-TCR, TCR-HLA and TCR-CMV co-occurrence, with a repertoire-size bias correction applied to the TCR pairs. False discovery rates were estimated in a later analysis by permuting HLA or CMV assignments 20 times. In a later analysis, co-occurring TCRs were grouped using DBSCAN, with TCRdist sequence similarity added in when clustering inside HLA-allele-positive subsets. Repertoires with fewer than 30,000 or more than 120,000 public chains, plus five repertoires with anomalous nucleotide sharing, were excluded from co-occurrence clustering. The table comes from immuneACCESS by way of TCRdb, which keeps in-frame sequences with V and J called. Part of the clones is missing from these tables; in studies checked, under half for an unresolved V gene and the rest for unknown reasons. V and J calls and clone size follow that table, whereas D and trimming were derived from the DNA. In this sample's table one finds around 74,000 clones. The top ten clones comprise approximately 4.2% of the sample.

The cohort was made up of roughly 670 healthy bone marrow donors. At the time of sampling, every cohort member was nominally healthy, though immune exposures that went unrecorded were likely present. The donor tested CMV seronegative and was one of the 352 seronegative cohort members. Each donor provided a peripheral blood sample, and peripheral blood mononuclear cells were used for TCR beta sequencing. The Qiagen DNeasy Blood Extraction Kit was used to extract genomic DNA from the blood cell samples. On this clone itself: The antigen this receptor binds is unknown.

The sequence links TRBV27 to TRBJ1-5, and 7 junction bases match TRBD1. The sequencing sample was made of PBMCs. This clonotype was sampled from a young man in good health and CMV-seronegative. The nucleotide sequence is TGTGCCAGCAGTTCCTCCCGACGACAGGGCCTTGGTCAGCCCCAGCATTTT. This codes for CASSSSRRQGLGQPQHF.